What follows describes a single T cell receptor (beta chain). The data originate from a study of memory CD4+ T cells and cytomegalovirus serostatus. The sort gate was single viable CD3+CD4+CD8-CD45RO+ cells for memory CD4+ T cells. Per the study methods: Out-of-frame sequences were removed, leaving about 2,300,000 distinct TCRbeta sequences. Profiling relied on immunoSEQ multiplex PCR, and the TCRdb table lists in-frame clones only, not all of them. Clonal size and the V and J genes are those of that table, whereas D and trimming came from the DNA. The sample has about 75,000 clones; roughly 80% are singletons. The CDR3 runs to 15 residues. Trimming took 6 bases from V and 1 from J; bases not matched to a gene: 5. Germline assignment: CDR1 MDHEN and CDR2 SYDVKM.

Sequencing used memory CD4+ T cells from blood. The chain employs TRBV28 and TRBJ2-3; 9 nucleotides match TRBD1. This receptor was taken from an adult in good health and CMV-seropositive. This CDR3 reads CASSDRDRGTDTQYF. CDR3 in DNA: TGTGCCAGCAGCGATCGGGACAGGGGCACAGATACGCAGTATTTT.